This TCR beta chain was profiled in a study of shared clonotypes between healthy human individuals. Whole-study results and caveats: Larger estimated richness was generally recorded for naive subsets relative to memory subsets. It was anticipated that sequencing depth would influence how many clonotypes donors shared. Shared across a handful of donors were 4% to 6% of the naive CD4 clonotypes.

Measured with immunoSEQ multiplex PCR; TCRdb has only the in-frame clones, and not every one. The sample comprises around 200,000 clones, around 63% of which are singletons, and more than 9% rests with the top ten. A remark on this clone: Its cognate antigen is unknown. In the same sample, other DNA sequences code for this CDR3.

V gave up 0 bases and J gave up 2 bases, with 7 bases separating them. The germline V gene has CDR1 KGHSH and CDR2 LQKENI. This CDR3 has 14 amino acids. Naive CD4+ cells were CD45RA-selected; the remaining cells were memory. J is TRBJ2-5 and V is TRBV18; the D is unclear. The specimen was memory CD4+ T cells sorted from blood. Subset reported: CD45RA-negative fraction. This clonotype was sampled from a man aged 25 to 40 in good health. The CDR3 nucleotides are TGTGCCAGCTCACCACCCGGGCCTCAAGAGACCCAGTACTTC. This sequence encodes CASSPPGPQETQYF.